Below, one TCR beta chain is given with its context. Trimming shortened V by 3 bases and J by 0 bases, and 15 bases separated the two germline ends. CDR1 and CDR2 (germline): DFQATT, SNEGSKA (reference sequence). The length of the CDR3 is 16 residues. The source of the sample is a study of blood T cell repertoires in COVID-19. Turning to the study itself: Acute-phase and convalescent COVID-19 samples originated in the United States, Italy and Spain. PBMCs, B-cell-depleted T cells, or T cells were the source of the cDNA or gDNA that made up the material.

Authors' methods: Estimation of nucleated cell counts relied on the amplification of reference gene primers. The assay was immunoSEQ multiplex PCR, and TCRdb's table has in-frame clones only and misses some. The V and J calls and clone size were taken over from that table, and D and trimming were inferred from the DNA. The data show about 230,000 clones, with approximately 83% seen just once and roughly 7.4% held by the top ten. This sequence was found in a woman aged 50 to 65 with acute or convalescent COVID-19. Sequencing used peripheral blood. This chain connects TRBV20-1 to TRBJ1-5; D not resolved. The chain's CDR3 is CSASFGLGNSNQPQHF. The CDR3 coding sequence is TGCAGTGCTAGTTTTGGACTCGGAAATAGCAATCAGCCCCAGCATTTT.